The clone carrying this TCR beta chain was seen repeatedly, ten times or more. Its antigen is unidentified. This record comes from a study of breast tumors, draining lymph nodes, adjacent tissues. Notes on the study in general: Most tumor T cells seemingly derive from lymph node, then expand in tumor. Compared with lymph nodes, tumors were less diverse; compared with nontumor tissue, more.

Between the trimmed V and J ends, which lost 0 bases and 4 bases, there was a span of 10 bases. The CDR3 runs to 14 residues. Germline CDR1 and CDR2: LGHNA and YNFKEQ. Breast cancer patients provided tissue from their axillary draining lymph nodes. Via MiXCR, TCRdb re-called the multiplex PCR reads, giving one row per CDR3 protein. The table has about 200,000 distinct CDR3 sequences, roughly 29% seen once. The sequenced sample was axillary lymph node tissue. The chain has TRBV4-2 and TRBJ2-7; weak D call: TRBD2 (6 bases). The sequence derives from a female donor with breast cancer. Some clones in this sample may be carry-over from other donors' samples. CDR3 amino acids: CASSQDAREYEQYF. In nucleotides, the CDR3 is TGTGCCAGCAGCCAAGATGCCCGGGAGTACGAGCAGTACTTC.